A selection of T cell receptor beta chains follows, all from one sample in a study of control samples from healthy donors and cancer patients. Profiled with immunoSEQ multiplex PCR; TCRdb holds only in-frame clones, not every one. The sample lists some 190,000 clones, around 93% occurring once. Sequenced: blood. These receptors all come from a man aged 25-45 years in good health. Both conserved end residues are part of each CDR3. Each record gives: D gene, CDR3 length, clone size, J gene, V gene, CDR3 DNA, CDR3 protein. The D gene is left open where the match is weak. Where a row states a size, it is once, few, many or the class of an expanded clone; other rows omit it.

NA	13	NA	TRBJ1-6	TRBV18	TGTGCCAGCTCGGATTTAGATGATTCACCCCTCCACTTT	CASSDLDDSPLHF
NA	14	NA	TRBJ1-2	TRBV19	TGTGCCAGTAGAACCCCTGGGCAGGATCGGGGCTACACCTTC	CASRTPGQDRGYTF
TRBD1	16	NA	TRBJ1-1	TRBV5-1	TGCGCCAGCAGCTACTCGGTCAGACAGGGAGAGACTGAAGCTTTCTTT	CASSYSVRQGETEAFF
NA	11	NA	TRBJ2-1	TRBV20-1	TGCAGTGCTAGGTGGGAAAATGAGCAGTTCTTC	CSARWENEQFF
NA	14	NA	TRBJ2-7	TRBV7-2	TGTGCCAGCAGCTTTGCTCCCATGTCGTACGAGCAGTACTTC	CASSFAPMSYEQYF
NA	13	NA	TRBJ1-6	TRBV10-2	TGCGCCAGTACACCGGTGCCATCGTCACCCCTCCACTTT	CASTPVPSSPLHF
TRBD1	14	NA	TRBJ1-4	TRBV5-4	TGTGCCAGCAGGCCCGCGGACAGGGATGAAAAACTGTTTTTT	CASRPADRDEKLFF
TRBD1	14	NA	TRBJ2-7	TRBV19	TGTGCCAGTAGTTCCGGGACAGCACGCTACGAGCAGTACTTC	CASSSGTARYEQYF
NA	14	few	TRBJ1-1	TRBV5-1	TGCGCCAGCAGCTTGGACAGCATGAACACTGAAGCTTTCTTT	CASSLDSMNTEAFF
NA	12	NA	TRBJ2-1	TRBV19	TGTGCCATCCGGGACAATCACAATGAGCAGTTCTTC	CAIRDNHNEQFF
NA	12	NA	TRBJ2-2	TRBV12-3/TRBV12-4	TGTGCGCAAGTACAGGGCACCGGGGAGCTGTTTTTT	CAQVQGTGELFF
NA	16	NA	TRBJ2-5	TRBV2	TGTGCCAGCCGACAGGAGCGGAGGGGGACCAAAGAGACCCAGTACTTC	CASRQERRGTKETQYF
TRBD2	17	NA	TRBJ2-7	TRBV5-6	TGTGCCAGCAGCTTTAGCCTGGGGCTAGCGGGGACCTACGAGCAGTACTTC	CASSFSLGLAGTYEQYF
TRBD1	18	NA	TRBJ1-1	TRBV19	TGTGCCAGTAGTAACCCAGGGCAGGGGGCCGCCTTTGACACTGAAGCTTTCTTT	CASSNPGQGAAFDTEAFF
TRBD2	17	NA	TRBJ2-1	TRBV2	TGTGCCAGCAACCAGGGGGTAGCGGGGGGGCCGTGGAATGAGCAGTTCTTC	CASNQGVAGGPWNEQFF
NA	13	NA	TRBJ1-5	TRBV3-1/TRBV3-2	TGTGCCAGCAGCCAAGAATTACATCAGCCCCAGCATTTT	CASSQELHQPQHF
NA	11	NA	TRBJ2-1	TRBV30	TGTGCCTGGAGTTCAAGCAATGAGCAGTTCTTC	CAWSSSNEQFF
TRBD1	15	NA	TRBJ2-2	TRBV6-6	TGTGCCAGCAGTTACGGGGACAGGAGCACCGGGGAGCTGTTTTTT	CASSYGDRSTGELFF
TRBD2	16	NA	TRBJ2-7	TRBV6-5	TGTGCCAGCAGTTACGGGTTACTAGCGGGGGGTTCCGAGCAGTACTTC	CASSYGLLAGGSEQYF
TRBD1	14	NA	TRBJ1-6	TRBV30	TGTGCCTGGATGATGGACAGGGGGAATTCACCCCTCCACTTT	CAWMMDRGNSPLHF
TRBD1	14	NA	TRBJ1-1	TRBV19	TGTGCCAGTAGTCAGGACAGGGTCGTCCCTGAAGCTTTCTTT	CASSQDRVVPEAFF
NA	14	NA	TRBJ2-1	TRBV29-1	TGCAGCCGTAAAGGGGGGCCTCCCTACAATGAGCAGTTCTTC	CSRKGGPPYNEQFF
TRBD1	15	few	TRBJ1-2	TRBV6-5	TGTGCCAGCTCAGACAGGGGCATAGCTAACTATGGCTACACCTTC	CASSDRGIANYGYTF
TRBD2	15	once	TRBJ2-3	TRBV5-4	TGTGCCAGCACCCTAGCGGGGATTGGCACAGATACGCAGTATTTT	CASTLAGIGTDTQYF
NA	15	NA	TRBJ2-3	TRBV24-1	TGTGCCACCAGTGAAGGTAGGACCTACACAGATACGCAGTATTTT	CATSEGRTYTDTQYF
TRBD2	15	once	TRBJ2-1	TRBV6-5	TGTGCCAGCAGTTACCCCGGGACTAGCGTTTATGAGCAGTTCTTC	CASSYPGTSVYEQFF
NA	17	NA	TRBJ1-2	TRBV11-2	TGTGCCAGCAGCTTGGGAGGTTCGGGGACGCAGATCTATGGCTACACCTTC	CASSLGGSGTQIYGYTF
TRBD1	16	NA	TRBJ2-1	TRBV9	TGTGCCAGCAGCGTAGTTGGACAGGGTGGGAACAATGAGCAGTTCTTC	CASSVVGQGGNNEQFF
NA	15	once	TRBJ2-3	TRBV27	TGTGCCAGCAGTTTATTGGGGGTAGGGGCAGATACGCAGTATTTT	CASSLLGVGADTQYF
TRBD1	13	NA	TRBJ1-1	TRBV18	TGTGCCAGCTCACTCTCAGGGGGAGCTGAAGCTTTCTTT	CASSLSGGAEAFF
NA	12	NA	TRBJ2-7	TRBV6-6	TGTGCCAGCAGTCCTTCCCTGGACGAGCAGTACTTC	CASSPSLDEQYF